Below, 27 T cell receptor beta chains from the same sample are listed, as sequenced in a study of cytomegalovirus exposure and HLA in healthy donors. Primers: 60 Vbeta forward and 13 Jbeta reverse. TCRdb's copy holds only in-frame clones and misses some; the assay was immunoSEQ multiplex PCR. The repertoire has about 170,000 clones, approximately 78% of them found once; the top ten carry about 12%. Sequencing used PBMCs. The receptors were sampled from a woman aged 45-65 years in good health and CMV-seropositive.

The gene calls are TRBV5-4 and TRBJ2-3; D is unresolved. Germline V lookup: CDR1 SGHNT, CDR2 YYREEE (reference sequence). V lost 4 bases and J 3 bases, leaving 18 bases between the germline ends. This CDR3 has 16 residues. This CDR3 reads CASSPENLISTDTQYF. The DNA for the CDR3 is TGTGCCAGCAGCCCGGAGAACCTGATTTCGACAGATACGCAGTATTTT.

This sequence joins TRBV5-3 and TRBJ2-7; 7 bases line up with TRBD1. TRBV5-3 is annotated as an ORF whose role is uncertain. The CDR3 has 16 amino acids. V lost 3 bases, J lost 2 bases, and 11 bases stayed unmatched. CDR3 nucleotides: TGTGCCAGAAGCTCTCCTTACAGGGGTTTCCCCTACGAGCAGTACTTC. It codes for CARSSPYRGFPYEQYF.

The chain combines TRBV11-2 with TRBJ2-1; 14 positions agree with TRBD2. The germline V gene encodes CDR1 SGHAT and CDR2 FQNNGV. The junction had 8 bases not matched to a gene; V was cut back by 4 bases and J by 3 bases. This CDR3 has 18 residues. The CDR3 DNA follows: TGTGCCAGCAGCTCGGTCCGACTAGCGGGGGGGATCTACAATGAGCAGTTCTTC. This translates into CASSSVRLAGGIYNEQFF.

The chain combines TRBV6-4 with TRBJ1-5; no definite D call. Trimming shortened V by 5 bases and J by 2 bases, and 13 bases separated the two germline ends. Germline lookup yields CDR1 MRHNA and CDR2 SNTAGT. The CDR3 runs 15 residues. In DNA, the CDR3 is TGTGCCAGCAGTCCCGGGGAGCTTGGCAATCAGCCCCAGCATTTT. Its translation is CASSPGELGNQPQHF.

CDR3 residues: CASSYGRGGYEQYF. The CDR3 bases are TGTGCCAGCAGTTATGGGAGAGGAGGATACGAGCAGTACTTC. V and J are TRBV6-5 and TRBJ2-5, with D perhaps TRBD2 (5 bases). The DNA end is more similar to TRBJ2-7, so the J call may be wrong. Germline V gene sequence: CDR1 MNHEY, CDR2 SVGAGI. This CDR3 has 14 amino acids.

V is TRBV11-3 and J is TRBJ2-2; tentative D call: TRBD1 (6 bases). The CDR3 is 14 amino acids. The germline CDR1 and CDR2 sequences are SGHNT and YENEEA. The V and J ends lost 5 bases and 6 bases respectively, with 13 bases between them. The CDR3 DNA sequence: TGTGCCAGCAGCATACAGGGAGCGGCCGGGGAGCTGTTTTTT. Protein sequence: CASSIQGAAGELFF.

V and J are TRBV5-1 and TRBJ2-6; no definite D call. Germline V gene data show CDR1 as SGHRS and CDR2 as YFSETQ. The germline V and J ends were trimmed by 4 bases and 0 bases, with 5 bases remaining between them. The CDR3 sequence is 14 residues long. The CDR3 is CASSIRSGANVLTF. The DNA of the CDR3 is TGCGCCAGCAGCATCCGCTCTGGGGCCAACGTCCTGACTTTC.

This clone was recorded a few times. This chain uses TRBV2 with TRBJ1-5; 9 bases fit TRBD1. The V gene end was trimmed by 5 bases and the J gene end by 7 bases; junction bases not matched to a gene: 3. Germline V gene data show CDR1 as SNHLY and CDR2 as FYNNEI. This CDR3 region has 13 residues. The CDR3 DNA reads as TGTGCCAGCAGTTGGGACAGGGAGCAGCCCCAGCATTTT. Amino acid sequence: CASSWDREQPQHF. Supplemented by reference TRBV2 and TRBJ1-5, the full variable domain reads EPEVTQTPSHQVTQMGQEVILRCVPISNHLYFYWYRQILGQKVEFLVSFYNNEISEKSEIFDDQFSVERPDGSNFTLKIRSTKLEDSAMYFCASSWDREQPQHFGDGTRLSIL.

The chain combines TRBV27 with TRBJ2-5, with 8 bases aligning to TRBD2. V shed 0 bases and J 2 bases; nucleotides not matched to a gene: 8. The germline V gene has CDR1 MNHEY and CDR2 SMNVEV (reference sequence). The CDR3 has 17 residues. The CDR3 DNA follows: TGTGCCAGCAGTTTATCGGTAGGGACTAGTGGGCAAGAGACCCAGTACTTC. It translates to CASSLSVGTSGQETQYF.

The V and J genes are TRBV19 and TRBJ2-7, with no clear D. Germline V gives CDR1 LNHDA, CDR2 SQIVND (reference sequence). Trimming stripped 5 bases from V and 3 bases from J, with 17 bases between. This CDR3 is 15 amino acids long. The CDR3 reads CASSPARLGFYEQYF. The CDR3 DNA is TGTGCCAGTAGTCCGGCCAGGTTAGGTTTCTACGAGCAGTACTTC.

The gene calls are TRBV10-3 and TRBJ2-1; perhaps TRBD1 as D (6 bases). The CDR3 extends over 13 amino acids. Trimming pared 2 bases from V and 4 bases from J, leaving 6 bases between. The germline V gene encodes CDR1 ENHRY and CDR2 SYGVKD. Written as DNA, the CDR3 is TGTGCCATCAGTGAGACAGGGTACAATGAGCAGTTCTTC. This gives the protein CAISETGYNEQFF.

This chain links TRBV4-1 with TRBJ1-6; the D gene is possibly TRBD1 (6 bases). The CDR3 covers 16 residues. From germline, CDR1 is MGHRA and CDR2 YSYEKL. The ends were cut back, 0 bases at V and 10 bases at J, with 16 bases in the middle. In DNA form, the CDR3 reads TGCGCCAGCAGCCAAGAGGGAGACAGGCTACTATCACCCCTCCACTTT. This codes for CASSQEGDRLLSPLHF.

The rearrangement uses TRBV29-1 and TRBJ2-1, with 8 bases identical to TRBD1. The trim removed 4 bases at V and 6 bases at J, leaving 14 bases unmatched. Germline CDR1 reads SQVTM; CDR2 reads ANQGSEA. The CDR3 runs 16 residues. The CDR3 spells CSVGGLTGGIINEQFF. The CDR3 bases are TGCAGCGTTGGGGGCTTAACAGGGGGGATAATCAATGAGCAGTTCTTC.

The J gene is TRBJ1-6, the V gene TRBV6-5, with 9 bases fitting TRBD1. This CDR3 contains 14 residues. Looked up from germline, CDR1 is MNHEY and CDR2 is SVGAGI. Trimming cost V 6 bases and J 7 bases; bases outside gene matches: 4. CDR3 bases: TGTGCCAGCAGGCCGGGACAGGGAAATTCACCCCTCCACTTT. Protein product: CASRPGQGNSPLHF.

This chain connects TRBV28 to TRBJ2-1; 8 nucleotides agree with TRBD1. The CDR3 extends over 17 amino acids. Germline V CDR1 and CDR2: MDHEN, SYDVKM. The V segment lost 4 bases and the J segment 7 bases; nucleotides outside the gene matches: 15. CDR3 protein: CASSSYSGSGGLNEQFF. The CDR3, as DNA: TGTGCCAGCAGTTCCTACTCTGGGTCAGGGGGCTTAAATGAGCAGTTCTTC. Looking up the rest from reference TRBV28 and TRBJ2-1 gives the full variable domain: DVKVTQSSRYLVKRTGEKVFLECVQDMDHENMFWYRQDPGLGLRLIYFSYDVKMKEKGDIPEGYSVSREKKERFSLILESASTNQTSMYLCASSSYSGSGGLNEQFFGPGTRLTVL.

This clone occurred a few times. The same CDR3 also results from other DNA sequences found in this sample. The chain has TRBV18 and TRBJ1-2; 7 bases match TRBD1. Unmatched junction bases numbered 4, after V lost 6 bases and J lost 3 bases. The CDR3 is 13 amino acids. Germline V gene sequence: CDR1 KGHSH, CDR2 LQKENI. CDR3 DNA sequence: TGTGCCAGCTCTCCCGGGACAGACTATGGCTACACCTTC. This sequence encodes CASSPGTDYGYTF.

This chain uses TRBV5-1 with TRBJ1-1; 7 nucleotides line up with TRBD1. Germline CDR1 SGHRS, CDR2 YFSETQ. This CDR3 spans 14 amino acids. V gave up 0 bases and J gave up 4 bases; unmatched junction bases: 3. The CDR3 loop reads CASSLVYRGTEAFF. The CDR3 DNA follows: TGCGCCAGCAGCTTGGTTTACAGGGGCACTGAAGCTTTCTTT.

V and J are TRBV27 and TRBJ2-7, with D unresolved. CDR1 MNHEY and CDR2 SMNVEV come from the germline V gene (reference sequence). V shed 6 bases and J shed 0 bases, with 12 bases lying between them. The CDR3 extends over 14 amino acids. CDR3 sequence: CASSPFDTSYEQYF. In nucleotides, the CDR3 is TGTGCCAGCAGCCCTTTTGACACCTCCTACGAGCAGTACTTC.

This chain connects TRBV6-5 to TRBJ1-1; D call uncertain. The germline V gene has CDR1 MNHEY and CDR2 SVGAGI. This CDR3 region has 16 residues. The germline V and J ends were trimmed by 2 bases and 4 bases, with 17 bases remaining between them. The CDR3 DNA sequence: TGTGCCAGCAGTTACGTACTAGACCGGGTGGGCACTGAAGCTTTCTTT. This codes for CASSYVLDRVGTEAFF.

The chain has TRBV27 and TRBJ1-5, with D possibly TRBD1 on 5 matching bases. The germline V gene has CDR1 MNHEY and CDR2 SMNVEV (reference sequence). V dropped 3 bases and J dropped 0 bases, with 9 bases sitting between them. This CDR3 spans 15 amino acids. The CDR3 loop reads CASSFQGDSNQPQHF. CDR3 nucleotides: TGTGCCAGCAGTTTTCAAGGGGATAGCAATCAGCCCCAGCATTTT.

The chain carries TRBV5-4 and TRBJ1-4; D is ambiguous. This CDR3 region has 13 residues. V was shortened by 5 bases and J by 8 bases, with 13 bases between the two germline ends. Germline V gene lookup returns CDR1 SGHNT and CDR2 YYREEE (reference sequence). The CDR3 protein is CASSYEGDEKLFF. The CDR3 DNA reads as TGTGCCAGCAGTTACGAGGGAGACGAAAAACTGTTTTTT.

The table lists this clone with a few counts. This rearrangement joins TRBV29-1 to TRBJ1-1, with D unresolved. V was trimmed by 5 bases and J by 4 bases, leaving 14 bases between them. There are 13 residues in the CDR3. Germline CDR1 reads SQVTM; CDR2 reads ANQGSEA. CDR3: CSVSRYGGTEAFF. The CDR3 DNA is TGCAGCGTTTCCCGCTATGGTGGCACTGAAGCTTTCTTT. The full variable domain, in which reference TRBV29-1 and TRBJ1-1 provide the parts outside the CDR3, is SAVISQKPSRDICQRGTSLTIQCQVDSQVTMMFWYRQQPGQSLTLIATANQGSEATYESGFVIDKFPISRPNLTFSTLTVSNMSPEDSSIYLCSVSRYGGTEAFFGQGTRLTVV.

The chain is built from TRBV2 and TRBJ1-1; D is unresolved. Trimming left V 4 bases short and J 6 bases short, with 12 bases between. The V gene's germline CDR1 is SNHLY and CDR2 FYNNEI. The CDR3 contains 13 residues. CDR3 nucleotides: TGTGCCAGCAGTGGCGTAGTATCCCCTGAAGCTTTCTTT. This gives the protein CASSGVVSPEAFF.

This clone was picked up a small number of times. J is TRBJ2-1 and V is TRBV5-1; 7 positions agree with TRBD2. Looked up from germline, CDR1 is SGHRS and CDR2 is YFSETQ. The length of the CDR3 is 17 residues. Trimming removed 0 bases from V and 3 bases from J; junction bases left unmatched: 9. The DNA for the CDR3 is TGCGCCAGCAGCTTGGTATTGGCGGGGGTCGTCTACAATGAGCAGTTCTTC. Residues: CASSLVLAGVVYNEQFF.

This chain uses TRBV7-9 with TRBJ2-7, with D perhaps matching TRBD2 (7 bases). The CDR3 runs 14 residues. The ends were cut back, 6 bases at V and 5 bases at J, with 17 bases in the middle. Germline V gives CDR1 SEHNR, CDR2 FQNEAQ (reference sequence). This chain's CDR3 is CASSQSGTPHEQYF. Written as DNA, the CDR3 is TGTGCCAGCAGTCAAAGCGGGACACCCCACGAGCAGTACTTC.

The rearrangement joins TRBV27 to TRBJ2-6; D is ambiguous. The CDR3 has 15 amino acids. Germline CDR1 MNHEY, CDR2 SMNVEV (reference sequence). V lost 7 bases, J lost 0 bases, and 10 bases lay in between. The CDR3 is CASNPTGSGANVLTF. DNA of the CDR3: TGTGCCAGCAACCCCACGGGCTCTGGGGCCAACGTCCTGACTTTC.

Regarding this clone: The same CDR3 also results from other DNA sequences found in this sample. The V and J genes are TRBV6-5 and TRBJ1-5, with D tentatively TRBD1 (5 bases). The CDR3 covers 14 residues. CDR1 and CDR2 (germline): MNHEY, SVGAGI. Trimming stripped 5 bases from V and 0 bases from J, with 8 bases between. In DNA, the CDR3 is TGTGCCAGCAGTGAAGGGGATAGCAATCAGCCCCAGCATTTT. This gives the protein CASSEGDSNQPQHF.